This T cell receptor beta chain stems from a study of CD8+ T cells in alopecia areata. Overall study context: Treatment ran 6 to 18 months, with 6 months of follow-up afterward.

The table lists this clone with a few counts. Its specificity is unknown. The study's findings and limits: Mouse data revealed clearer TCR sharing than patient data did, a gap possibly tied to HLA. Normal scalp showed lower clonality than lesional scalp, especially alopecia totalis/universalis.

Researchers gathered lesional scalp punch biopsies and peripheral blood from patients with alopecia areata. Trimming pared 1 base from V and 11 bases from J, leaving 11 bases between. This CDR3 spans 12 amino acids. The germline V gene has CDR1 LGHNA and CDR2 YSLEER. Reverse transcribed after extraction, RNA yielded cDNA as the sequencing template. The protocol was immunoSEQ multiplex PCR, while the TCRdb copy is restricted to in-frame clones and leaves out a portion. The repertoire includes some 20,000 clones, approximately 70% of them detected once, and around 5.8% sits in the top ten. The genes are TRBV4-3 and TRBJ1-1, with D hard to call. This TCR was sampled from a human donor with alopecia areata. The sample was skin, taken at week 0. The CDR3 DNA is TGCGCCAGCAGCCAAGTCGGGAGAAGGGCTTTCTTT. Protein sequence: CASSQVGRRAFF.